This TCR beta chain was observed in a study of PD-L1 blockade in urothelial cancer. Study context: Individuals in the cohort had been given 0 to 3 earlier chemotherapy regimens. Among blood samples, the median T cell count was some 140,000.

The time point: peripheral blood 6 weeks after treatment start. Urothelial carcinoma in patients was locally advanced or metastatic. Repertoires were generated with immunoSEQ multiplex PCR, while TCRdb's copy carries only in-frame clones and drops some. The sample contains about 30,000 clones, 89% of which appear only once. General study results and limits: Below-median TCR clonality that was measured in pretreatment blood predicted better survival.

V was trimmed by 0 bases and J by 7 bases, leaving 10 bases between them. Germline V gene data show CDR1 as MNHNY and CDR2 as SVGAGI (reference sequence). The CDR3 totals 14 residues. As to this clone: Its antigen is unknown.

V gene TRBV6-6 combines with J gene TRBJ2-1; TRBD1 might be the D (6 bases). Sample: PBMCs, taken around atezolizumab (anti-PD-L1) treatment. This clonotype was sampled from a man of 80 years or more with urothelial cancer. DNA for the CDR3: TGTGCCAGCAGTTACTCTTGGCAGGGGAATGAGCAGTTCTTC. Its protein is CASSYSWQGNEQFF.